This TCR beta chain derives from a study of breast tumors, draining lymph nodes, adjacent tissues (dated by TCRdb to the mid-2010s). Background for the entire study: TCR beta repertoires were compared across tumor, adjacent nontumor tissue and axillary lymph nodes obtained from breast cancer patients. In human breast cancer, the study set out to evaluate how tumor, surrounding tissue and draining lymph node repertoires relate to one another and whether T cells may move between these sites. What the research found in general, with its limitations: The similarity between tumor and nontumor tissue repertoires was significantly greater in luminal-like breast cancer than in basal-like breast cancer. The conclusion that tumor T cells originate in lymph nodes was framed as consistent with a hypothesis rather than directly demonstrated. T-cell repertoire diversity in tumors was found to be lower than in lymph nodes but higher than in nontumor tissue, and preferential V and J gene usage was observed. The data were judged consistent with most tumor T cells deriving from the lymph node and then expanding within tumor tissue.

TCRdb records Illumina HiSeq 2000 as the sequencer. Multiplex PCR amplification was used to generate the TCR beta chain libraries. The amplified TCR beta chain products were analyzed by high-throughput sequencing. TCRdb redid the processing of the public reads, applying fastp at Q25 and MiXCR, and retained in-frame beta chains. Entries that share a CDR3 protein sequence are merged under the most common genes and DNA. A total of about 46,000 distinct CDR3 sequences appear in this sample, about 23% of them only once. The ten largest clones add up to about 8% of the sample. Trimming removed 8 bases from V and 6 bases from J; the gene matches leave 10 bases unexplained. CDR1 SNHLY and CDR2 FYNNEI were looked up in the germline V gene. The CDR3 starts with the cysteine, ends with the phenylalanine, and has 14 residues. Only the CDR3 part of the read is kept: 42 bases, read in frame from the first base. Regarding this clonotype: Its antigen is not yet known. Base qualities are not at hand, and no much larger clone is one base apart.

The rearrangement joined TRBV2 to TRBJ2-3, with TRBD2 identical over 8 junction bases. The source is a female donor with breast cancer. Some clones in this sample may be carry-over from other donors' samples. Material for sequencing was breast tumor tissue. The nucleotides are TGTGCCAGCTCGCCCGGGGGGGACTCCGATACGCAGTATTTT. It translates as CASSPGGDSDTQYF.